This TCR beta chain was profiled in a study of shared clonotypes between healthy human individuals. Study results and limitations: In having few donors, the study represented limited genetic and exposure-history diversity. An expected dependence of interdonor clonotype sharing on sequencing depth was noted.

Only in-frame clones appear in the TCRdb table, and some are missing; sequencing was by immunoSEQ multiplex PCR. The sample has about 120,000 clones, around 68% seen once. CD45RO+ cells plus CCR7-negative CD45RA+ TemRA cells formed CD8 memory. A remark on this clone: Its antigen is not known.

The sequenced material came from memory CD8+ T cells sorted from blood. Subset: CD45RO+ cells pooled with CCR7-negative TemRA cells. This TCR was recovered from a young woman in good health.

The CDR3 loop is CASSDLQTGGVNTEAFF. The CDR3 coding sequence is TGTGCCAGCAGTGACCTTCAGACAGGCGGGGTGAACACTGAAGCTTTCTTT. The chain is built from TRBV25-1 and TRBJ1-1; D may be TRBD1 (6 bases). V dropped 3 bases and J dropped 0 bases, with 17 bases sitting between them. The germline V gene encodes CDR1 MGHDK and CDR2 SYGVNS. The CDR3 extends over 17 amino acids.